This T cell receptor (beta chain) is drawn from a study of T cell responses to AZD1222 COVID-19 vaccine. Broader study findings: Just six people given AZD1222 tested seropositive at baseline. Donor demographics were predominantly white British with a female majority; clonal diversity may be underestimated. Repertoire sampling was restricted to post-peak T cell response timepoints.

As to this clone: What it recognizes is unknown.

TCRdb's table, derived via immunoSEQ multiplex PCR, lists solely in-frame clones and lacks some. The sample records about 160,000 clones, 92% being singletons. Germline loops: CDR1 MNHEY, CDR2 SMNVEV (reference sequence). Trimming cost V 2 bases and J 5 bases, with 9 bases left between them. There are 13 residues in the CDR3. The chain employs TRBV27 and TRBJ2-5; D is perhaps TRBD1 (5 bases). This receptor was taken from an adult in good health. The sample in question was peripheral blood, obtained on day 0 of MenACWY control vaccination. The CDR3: CASSLQGMETQYF. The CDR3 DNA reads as TGTGCCAGCAGTTTACAGGGAATGGAGACCCAGTACTTC.